The rows below give T cell receptor beta chains drawn from one sample of a study of early stage breast cancer tumors. Sequenced by immunoSEQ multiplex PCR; TCRdb stores in-frame clones only, minus some. The table includes fewer than 70,000 clones, roughly 80% detected once. Material: blood. The receptors stem from a person aged 40-50 years with breast cancer. CDR3s include the opening cysteine and the closing phenylalanine or tryptophan. Fields, in order: clone size, J gene, D gene, V gene, CDR3 protein, CDR3 DNA. The D gene is left open where the match is weak. Clone size is stated in some rows and not others, as once, few, many or a class when expanded.

>NA|TRBJ1-1|TRBD1|TRBV7-2
CASSLGGGEAFF
TGTGCCAGCAGCTTAGGAGGGGGCGAGGCTTTCTTT
>NA|TRBJ2-3|TRBD1|TRBV27
CASRAAGTGGDTQYF
TGTGCCAGCAGGGCAGCGGGGACAGGGGGAGATACGCAGTATTTT
>NA|TRBJ2-1|TRBD2|TRBV11-1
CASSSTSGSSGEQFF
TGTGCCAGCAGCTCGACTAGCGGGAGCAGTGGTGAGCAGTTCTTC
>NA|TRBJ1-5|NA|TRBV18
CASSAGTYSNQPQHF
TGTGCCAGCTCAGCAGGGACCTATAGCAATCAGCCCCAGCATTTT
>once|TRBJ2-3|NA|TRBV7-8
CASSLGTDTQYF
TGTGCCAGCAGCTTAGGGACAGATACGCAGTATTTT
>NA|TRBJ1-2|NA|TRBV7-9
CASSLEGRGRDGYTF
TGTGCCAGCAGCTTAGAAGGCAGGGGAAGAGATGGCTACACCTTC
>NA|TRBJ2-1|NA|TRBV27
CASSLSRDGYNEQFF
TGTGCCAGCAGTTTAAGCCGGGATGGGTACAATGAGCAGTTCTTC
>NA|TRBJ1-1|NA|TRBV18
CASSPPAGAGEAFF
TGTGCCAGCTCACCACCGGCGGGGGCAGGTGAAGCTTTCTTT
>NA|TRBJ1-2|NA|TRBV28
CASSLGSPNYGYTF
TGTGCCAGCAGCTTAGGAAGCCCTAACTATGGCTACACCTTC
>NA|TRBJ2-1|NA|TRBV5-1
CASSPVAGNAYNEQFF
TGCGCCAGCAGCCCTGTGGCGGGAAACGCCTACAATGAGCAGTTCTTC
>medium-sized|TRBJ1-3|NA|TRBV7-6
CASSLTGSGNTIYF
TGTGCCAGCAGCTTAACGGGGTCGGGAAACACCATATATTTT
>NA|TRBJ2-7|TRBD2|TRBV5-4
CASSNPGLAPYEQYF
TGTGCCAGCAGCAACCCGGGACTAGCGCCATACGAGCAGTACTTC
>medium-sized|TRBJ2-7|NA|TRBV7-2
CASSLAGVGYEQYF
TGTGCCAGCAGCTTAGCGGGAGTGGGTTACGAGCAGTACTTC
>NA|TRBJ1-5|NA|TRBV18
CASSLGGAREPQHF
TGTGCCAGCTCCCTCGGAGGGGCCAGGGAGCCCCAGCATTTT
>NA|TRBJ2-5|TRBD2|TRBV27
CASKRAGAGETQYF
TGTGCCAGCAAACGGGCGGGAGCGGGTGAGACCCAGTACTTC
>NA|TRBJ1-5|NA|TRBV18
CASSPEGNSNQPQHF
TGTGCCAGCTCACCGGAGGGAAATAGCAATCAGCCCCAGCATTTT
>NA|TRBJ2-1|TRBD2|TRBV6-1
CASSLTSGSWNEQFF
TGTGCCAGCAGTCTGACTAGCGGGAGTTGGAATGAGCAGTTCTTC
>NA|TRBJ2-6|NA|TRBV12-5
CASGLGGLSGANVLTF
TGTGCTAGTGGTTTGGGAGGGCTCTCTGGGGCCAACGTCCTGACTTTC
>NA|TRBJ1-2|TRBD1|TRBV6-5
CASTRDGTEYGYTF
TGTGCCAGCACCCGGGACGGGACAGAATATGGCTACACCTTC
>few|TRBJ2-1|NA|TRBV4-1
CASSHWGIVHEQFF
TGCGCCAGCAGCCACTGGGGGATAGTACATGAGCAGTTCTTC
>NA|TRBJ2-1|TRBD2|TRBV5-1
CASSRASGGIPSYNEQFF
TGCGCCAGCAGTCGGGCTAGCGGGGGGATTCCTTCCTACAATGAGCAGTTCTTC
>NA|TRBJ2-1|NA|TRBV30
CAWNGGYNEQFF
TGTGCCTGGAACGGGGGTTACAATGAGCAGTTCTTC
>NA|TRBJ2-7|TRBD2|TRBV11-2
CASSYQGLAGRGEQYF
TGTGCCAGCAGCTACCAGGGACTAGCGGGAAGGGGTGAGCAGTACTTC
>NA|TRBJ2-1|TRBD2|TRBV6-6
CASSYPTSGFYNEQFF
TGTGCCAGCAGTTACCCGACTAGCGGATTCTACAATGAGCAGTTCTTC
>NA|TRBJ1-2|NA|TRBV12-1
CASSFVRGLYGYTF
TGTGCCAGCAGCTTTGTTAGAGGGCTTTATGGCTACACCTTC
>NA|TRBJ1-3|NA|TRBV6-5
CASSYSIRGGNTIYF
TGTGCCAGCAGTTACTCGATAAGGGGTGGAAACACCATATATTTT
>NA|TRBJ1-2|NA|TRBV28
CASSFGDTNYGYTF
TGTGCCAGCAGTTTTGGGGACACTAACTATGGCTACACCTTC
>NA|TRBJ1-4|NA|TRBV19
CASSWGLSLFF
TGTGCCAGTAGTTGGGGTCTGTCACTGTTTTTT
>NA|TRBJ2-6|NA|TRBV30
CAWSVGASGANVLTF
TGTGCCTGGAGTGTAGGTGCTTCTGGGGCCAACGTCCTGACTTTC
>NA|TRBJ1-1|TRBD1|TRBV28
CASSLPPGQKMMNTEAFF
TGTGCCAGCAGTCTCCCTCCGGGACAGAAAATGATGAACACTGAAGCTTTCTTT
>NA|TRBJ1-1|TRBD1|TRBV2
CASRGTGENTEAFF
TGTGCCAGCAGGGGGACAGGGGAAAACACTGAAGCTTTCTTT
>few|TRBJ2-3|NA|TRBV7-3
CASSRGTKREDTQYF
TGTGCCAGCAGCCGCGGGACGAAGAGGGAAGATACGCAGTATTTT
>few|TRBJ1-5|NA|TRBV28
CASSQMEPQHF
TGTGCCAGCAGCCAAATGGAGCCCCAGCATTTT
>NA|TRBJ2-5|TRBD2|TRBV6-1
CASRRTSGRSETQYF
TGTGCCAGCAGAAGAACTAGCGGGAGGTCAGAGACCCAGTACTTC
>NA|TRBJ2-1|NA|TRBV7-9
CASSYSHLDEQFF
TGTGCCAGCAGTTATAGCCATTTGGATGAGCAGTTCTTC
>NA|TRBJ1-2|NA|TRBV28
CASSLEQGVGYGYTF
TGTGCCAGCAGTTTAGAACAGGGAGTGGGCTATGGCTACACCTTC
>NA|TRBJ1-4|TRBD1|TRBV30
CAWSPGGSLSEKLFF
TGTGCCTGGAGTCCAGGGGGCAGCCTCTCTGAAAAACTGTTTTTT
>NA|TRBJ2-3|TRBD2|TRBV6-4
CARRGAGDADTQYF
TGTGCCAGGAGGGGAGCGGGAGACGCGGATACGCAGTATTTT
>NA|TRBJ1-1|NA|TRBV18
CASSPAGLGVTEAFF
TGTGCCAGCTCACCCGCGGGACTAGGGGTCACTGAAGCTTTCTTT
>NA|TRBJ2-7|NA|TRBV30
CAWSDGGFSYEQYF
TGTGCCTGGAGTGATGGGGGATTCTCCTACGAGCAGTACTTC